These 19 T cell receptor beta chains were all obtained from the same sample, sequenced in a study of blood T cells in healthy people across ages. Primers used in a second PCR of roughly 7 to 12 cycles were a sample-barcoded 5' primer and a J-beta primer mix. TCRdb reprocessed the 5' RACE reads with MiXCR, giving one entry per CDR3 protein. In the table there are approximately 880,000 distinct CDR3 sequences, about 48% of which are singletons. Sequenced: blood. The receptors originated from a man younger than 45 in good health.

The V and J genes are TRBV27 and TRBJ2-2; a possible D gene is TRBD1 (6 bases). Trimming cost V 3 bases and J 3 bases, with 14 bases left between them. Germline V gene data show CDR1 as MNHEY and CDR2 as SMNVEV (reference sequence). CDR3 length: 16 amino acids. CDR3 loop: CASSFWGPRDTGELFF. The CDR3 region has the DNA TGTGCCAGCAGTTTTTGGGGGCCCCGGGACACCGGGGAGCTGTTTTTT.

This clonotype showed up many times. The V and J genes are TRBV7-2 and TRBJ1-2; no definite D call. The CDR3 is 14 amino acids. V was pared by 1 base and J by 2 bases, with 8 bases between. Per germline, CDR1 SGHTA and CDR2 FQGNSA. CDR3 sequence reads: CASSLEVKNYGYTF. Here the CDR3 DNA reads TGTGCCAGCAGCTTAGAAGTCAAAAACTATGGCTACACCTTC.

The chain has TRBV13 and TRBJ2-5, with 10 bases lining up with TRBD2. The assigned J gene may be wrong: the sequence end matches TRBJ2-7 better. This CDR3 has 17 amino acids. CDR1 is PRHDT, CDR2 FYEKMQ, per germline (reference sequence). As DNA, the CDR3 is TGTGCCAGCAGCTTAGTGGGGCCTAGCGGGGGAAGTTACGAGCAGTACTTC. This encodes CASSLVGPSGGSYEQYF.

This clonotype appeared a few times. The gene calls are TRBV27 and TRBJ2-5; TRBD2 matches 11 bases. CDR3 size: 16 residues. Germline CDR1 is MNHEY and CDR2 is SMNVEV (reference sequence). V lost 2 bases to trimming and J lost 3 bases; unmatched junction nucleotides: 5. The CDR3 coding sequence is TGTGCCAGCAGTTTAACTAGCGGGGGTGCAAAAGAGACCCAGTACTTC. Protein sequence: CASSLTSGGAKETQYF.

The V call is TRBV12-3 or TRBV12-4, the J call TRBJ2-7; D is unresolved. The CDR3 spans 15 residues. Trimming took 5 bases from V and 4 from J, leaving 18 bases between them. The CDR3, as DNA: TGTGCCAGCAGTCTCGCCCCGGGTCCAAATTACGAGCAGTACTTC. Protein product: CASSLAPGPNYEQYF.

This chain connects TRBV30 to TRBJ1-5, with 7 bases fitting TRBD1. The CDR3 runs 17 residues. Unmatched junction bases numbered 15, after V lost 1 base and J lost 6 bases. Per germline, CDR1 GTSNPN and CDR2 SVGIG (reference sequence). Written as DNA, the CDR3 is TGTGCCTGGAGTGGGGGATCCACGTTAGGGGGCGGTCAGCCCCAGCATTTT. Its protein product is CAWSGGSTLGGGQPQHF. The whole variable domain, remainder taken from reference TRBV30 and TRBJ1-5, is SQTIHQWPATLVQPVGSPLSLECTVEGTSNPNLYWYRQAAGRGLQLLFYSVGIGQISSEVPQNLSASRPQDRQFILSSKKLLLSDSGFYLCAWSGGSTLGGGQPQHFGDGTRLSIL.

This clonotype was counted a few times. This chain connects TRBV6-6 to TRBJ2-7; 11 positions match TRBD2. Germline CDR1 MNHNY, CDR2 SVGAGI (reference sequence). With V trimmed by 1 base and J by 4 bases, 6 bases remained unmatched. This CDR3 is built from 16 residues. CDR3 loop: CASSYWGSGGAYEQYF. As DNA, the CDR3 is TGTGCCAGCAGTTACTGGGGTAGCGGGGGGGCATACGAGCAGTACTTC.

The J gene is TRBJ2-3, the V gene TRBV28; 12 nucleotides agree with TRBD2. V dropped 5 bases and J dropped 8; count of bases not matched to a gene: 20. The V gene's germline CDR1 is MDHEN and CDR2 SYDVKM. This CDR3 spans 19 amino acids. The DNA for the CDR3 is TGTGCCAGCAGTCCCACCCCGACTAGCGGGGGACGTAGTGGGGGTACGCAGTATTTT. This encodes CASSPTPTSGGRSGGTQYF.

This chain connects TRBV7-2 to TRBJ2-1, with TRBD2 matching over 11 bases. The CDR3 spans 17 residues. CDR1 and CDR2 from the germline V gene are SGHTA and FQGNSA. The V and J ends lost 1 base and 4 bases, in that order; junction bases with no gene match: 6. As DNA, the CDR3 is TGTGCCAGCAGCTTAGTCCCTAGCGGGGGGTCTTACAATGAGCAGTTCTTC. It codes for CASSLVPSGGSYNEQFF.

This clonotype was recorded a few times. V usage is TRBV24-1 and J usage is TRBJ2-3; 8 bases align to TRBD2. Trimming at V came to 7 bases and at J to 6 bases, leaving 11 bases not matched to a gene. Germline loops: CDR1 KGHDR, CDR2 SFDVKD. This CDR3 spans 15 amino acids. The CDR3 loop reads CATSQPGLDRDTQYF. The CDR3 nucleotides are TGTGCCACCAGCCAACCGGGACTAGACAGGGATACGCAGTATTTT.

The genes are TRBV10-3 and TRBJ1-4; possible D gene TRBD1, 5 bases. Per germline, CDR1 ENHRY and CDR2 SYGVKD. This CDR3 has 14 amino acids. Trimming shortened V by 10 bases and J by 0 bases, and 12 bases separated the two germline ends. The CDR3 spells CATWDATTNEKLFF. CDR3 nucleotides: TGTGCCACATGGGACGCAACAACTAATGAAAAACTGTTTTTT.

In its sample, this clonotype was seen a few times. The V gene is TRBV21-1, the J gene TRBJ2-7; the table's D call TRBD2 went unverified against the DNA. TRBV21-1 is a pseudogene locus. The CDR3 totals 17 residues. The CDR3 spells CASSPVREGGIGHEQYF. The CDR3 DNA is TGTGCCAGCAGCCCTGTCAGGGAGGGAGGGATAGGACACGAGCAGTACTTC.

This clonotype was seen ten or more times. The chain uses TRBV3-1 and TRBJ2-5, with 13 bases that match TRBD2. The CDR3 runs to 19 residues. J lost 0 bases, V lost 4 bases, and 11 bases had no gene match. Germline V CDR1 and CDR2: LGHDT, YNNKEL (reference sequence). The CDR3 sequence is CASSPLIGTSGGDQETQYF. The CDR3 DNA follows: TGTGCCAGCAGCCCCCTAATCGGTACTAGCGGGGGGGACCAAGAGACCCAGTACTTC.

The CDR3 loop reads CSVLQGPRGYEQYF. In nucleotides, the CDR3 is TGCAGCGTTTTACAGGGACCGAGGGGCTACGAGCAGTACTTC. The chain combines TRBV29-1 with TRBJ2-7; TRBD1 is a possible D gene (6 bases). This CDR3 is 14 amino acids long. V lost 5 bases and J lost 3, with 17 bases in between. Germline loops: CDR1 SQVTM, CDR2 ANQGSEA.

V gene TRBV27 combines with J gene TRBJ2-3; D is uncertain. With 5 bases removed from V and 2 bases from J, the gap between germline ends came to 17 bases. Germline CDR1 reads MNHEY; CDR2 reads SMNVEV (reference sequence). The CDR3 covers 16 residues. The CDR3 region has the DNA TGTGCCAGCAGTCTAGATGAGGCCGGGTTCACAGATACGCAGTATTTT. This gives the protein CASSLDEAGFTDTQYF.

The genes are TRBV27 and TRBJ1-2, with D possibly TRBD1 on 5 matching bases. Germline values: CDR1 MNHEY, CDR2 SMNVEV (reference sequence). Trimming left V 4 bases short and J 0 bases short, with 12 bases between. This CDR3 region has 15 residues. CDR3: CASSSRAGPNYGYTF. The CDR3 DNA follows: TGTGCCAGCAGTTCTCGGGCAGGGCCTAACTATGGCTACACCTTC.

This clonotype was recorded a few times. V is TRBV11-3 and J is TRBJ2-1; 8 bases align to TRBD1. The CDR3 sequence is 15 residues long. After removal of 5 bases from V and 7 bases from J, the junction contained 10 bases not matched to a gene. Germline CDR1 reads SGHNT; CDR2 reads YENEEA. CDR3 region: CASSGGGTGRNEQFF. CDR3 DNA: TGTGCCAGCAGCGGTGGGGGGACAGGCCGAAATGAGCAGTTCTTC.

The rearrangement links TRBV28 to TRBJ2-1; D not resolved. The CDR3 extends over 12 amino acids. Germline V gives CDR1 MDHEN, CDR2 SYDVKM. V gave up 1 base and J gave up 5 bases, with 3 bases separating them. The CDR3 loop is CASSLFDNEQFF. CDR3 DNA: TGTGCCAGCAGTTTATTTGACAATGAGCAGTTCTTC.

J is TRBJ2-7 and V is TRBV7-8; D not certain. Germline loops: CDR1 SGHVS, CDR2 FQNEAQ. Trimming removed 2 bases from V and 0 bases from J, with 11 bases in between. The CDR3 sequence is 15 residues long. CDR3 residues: CASSLSSTSSYEQYF. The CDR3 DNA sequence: TGTGCCAGCAGCTTAAGCTCCACGAGCTCCTACGAGCAGTACTTC. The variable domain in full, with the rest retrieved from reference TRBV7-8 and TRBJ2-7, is GAGVSQSPRYKVAKRGQDVALRCDPISGHVSLFWYQQALGQGPEFLTYFQNEAQLDKSGLPSDRFFAERPEGSVSTLKIQRTQQEDSAVYLCASSLSSTSSYEQYFGPGTRLTVT.